Listed below are T cell receptor beta chains from one sample, sequenced in a study of shared clonotypes between healthy human individuals. Here immunoSEQ multiplex PCR was the method, and the copy in TCRdb shows in-frame clones only, minus some. The table has fewer than 1 million clones, about 96% seen once. Input material: naive CD8+ T cells sorted from blood. These receptors all come from a young man in good health. The CDR3 runs from the conserved cysteine through the conserved F or W. The D gene is left open where the match is weak. Clone sizes are given selectively: once, few, many, or a class where the clone is expanded.

TRBV7-9	NA	NA	TRBJ1-1	CASSPTGLGDTEAFF	TGTGCCAGCAGCCCCACAGGGCTAGGAGACACTGAAGCTTTCTTT
TRBV19	NA	NA	TRBJ2-7	CASSIRFSSYEQYF	TGTGCCAGTAGTATACGATTCTCCAGTTACGAGCAGTACTTC
TRBV9	NA	TRBD2	TRBJ2-7	CASSLGGSSYEQYF	TGTGCCAGCAGCCTCGGCGGGAGCTCCTACGAGCAGTACTTC
TRBV11-1	NA	NA	TRBJ1-2	CATTGEDYGYTF	TGTGCCACCACCGGGGAGGACTATGGCTACACCTTC
TRBV10-2	NA	TRBD2	TRBJ2-7	CASSELAGNYEQYF	TGCGCCAGCAGTGAGTTAGCGGGAAACTACGAGCAGTACTTC
TRBV27	NA	TRBD2	TRBJ2-5	CASSSGLAGALWTQYF	TGTGCCAGCAGTTCCGGGCTAGCGGGAGCGCTGTGGACCCAGTACTTC
TRBV7-3	NA	TRBD2	TRBJ2-1	CASSSPGSGMSNEQFF	TGTGCCAGCAGCTCCCCCGGTAGCGGGATGAGCAATGAGCAGTTCTTC
TRBV7-9	NA	NA	TRBJ2-3	CASEGWGGNLTQYF	TGTGCCAGCGAGGGATGGGGCGGTAATCTTACGCAGTATTTT
TRBV11-2	NA	NA	TRBJ2-2	CASSLAWIDTGELFF	TGTGCCAGCAGCTTAGCCTGGATTGACACCGGGGAGCTGTTTTTT
TRBV7-6	NA	NA	TRBJ2-1	CASSLAGLGNEQFF	TGTGCCAGCAGCTTAGCGGGGCTGGGGAATGAGCAGTTCTTC
TRBV7-9	NA	NA	TRBJ2-1	CASSLGPEEGTKQFF	TGTGCCAGCAGCTTAGGCCCTGAGGAGGGAACGAAGCAGTTCTTC
TRBV29-1	once	TRBD2	TRBJ2-1	CSVGSGKSYNEQFF	TGCAGCGTTGGTAGCGGGAAGTCCTACAATGAGCAGTTCTTC
TRBV9	NA	TRBD1	TRBJ2-7	CASRGQGDYEQYF	TGTGCCAGCAGGGGACAGGGGGACTACGAGCAGTACTTC
TRBV7-6	NA	TRBD1	TRBJ2-1	CASSLWDSNEQFF	TGTGCCAGCAGCTTATGGGACAGCAATGAGCAGTTCTTC
TRBV13	NA	TRBD2	TRBJ2-1	CATSGLAEYNEQFF	TGTGCCACCTCAGGGCTAGCGGAGTACAATGAGCAGTTCTTC
TRBV28	NA	NA	TRBJ2-7	CASRTRGAAEQYF	TGTGCCAGCAGAACCCGAGGGGCTGCCGAGCAGTACTTC
TRBV9	NA	TRBD1	TRBJ1-1	CASSVETGGYTEAFF	TGTGCCAGCAGCGTCGAGACAGGGGGCTACACTGAAGCTTTCTTT
TRBV7-9	NA	NA	TRBJ2-2	CASSLVPSTGELFF	TGTGCCAGCAGCTTAGTACCATCCACCGGGGAGCTGTTTTTT
TRBV18	NA	NA	TRBJ2-7	CASSGSGRGSYEQYF	TGTGCCAGCTCAGGATCGGGCAGGGGCTCCTACGAGCAGTACTTC
TRBV19	NA	NA	TRBJ1-3	CASSRRTVSGNTIYF	TGTGCCAGTAGTCGGAGGACAGTCTCTGGAAACACCATATATTTT
TRBV6-5	few	TRBD2	TRBJ2-7	CASSVATSGPYEQYF	TGTGCCAGCAGCGTCGCGACTAGCGGGCCCTACGAGCAGTACTTC
TRBV7-9	NA	TRBD2	TRBJ2-5	CASIRLAGGPYQETQYF	TGTGCCAGCATTCGACTAGCGGGAGGGCCCTACCAGGAGACCCAGTACTTC
TRBV29-1	once	NA	TRBJ2-3	CSVETGEGDTQYF	TGCAGCGTTGAAACGGGAGAGGGAGATACGCAGTATTTT
TRBV5-1	NA	NA	TRBJ1-1	CASSLVGHMNTEAFF	TGCGCCAGCAGCTTGGTTGGACACATGAACACTGAAGCTTTCTTT
TRBV10-3	NA	TRBD2	TRBJ2-7	CAISDKGLAVSSYEQYF	TGTGCCATCAGTGATAAGGGACTAGCGGTTTCCTCCTACGAGCAGTACTTC
TRBV27	NA	NA	TRBJ2-2	CASSYSRANTGELFF	TGTGCCAGCAGCTACAGCCGAGCGAACACCGGGGAGCTGTTTTTT
TRBV7-9	NA	NA	TRBJ1-5	CASSSDSRVYSNQPQHF	TGTGCCAGCAGCTCAGATAGCAGGGTTTATAGCAATCAGCCCCAGCATTTT
TRBV6-6	NA	NA	TRBJ2-1	CASSYDINQQFF	TGTGCCAGCAGTTACGATATCAATCAGCAGTTCTTC
TRBV5-5	NA	TRBD1	TRBJ2-7	CASSIWDRGPYEQYF	TGTGCCAGCAGCATATGGGACAGGGGGCCCTACGAGCAGTACTTC
TRBV7-9	NA	NA	TRBJ2-3	CASSLVVMAPRGTDTQYF	TGTGCCAGCAGCTTAGTGGTGATGGCGCCGCGGGGCACAGATACGCAGTATTTT
TRBV19	NA	TRBD1	TRBJ2-7	CASRPQQGADEQYF	TGTGCCAGTAGGCCTCAACAGGGGGCAGACGAGCAGTACTTC
TRBV5-1	NA	TRBD1	TRBJ1-2	CASSSSDRVDGYTF	TGCGCCAGCAGCTCTTCGGACAGGGTGGATGGCTACACCTTC
TRBV15	once	NA	TRBJ2-7	CATSTRFGTDLTYEQYF	TGTGCCACCAGCACGAGGTTTGGGACTGACCTTACCTACGAGCAGTACTTC
TRBV12-5	NA	NA	TRBJ2-1	CASGWGDEQFF	TGTGCTAGTGGCTGGGGGGATGAGCAGTTCTTC
TRBV2	once	NA	TRBJ2-5	CASRGKTQYF	TGTGCCAGCAGAGGGAAGACCCAGTACTTC
TRBV11-2	NA	NA	TRBJ2-7	CASSLRGALYEQYF	TGTGCCAGCAGCTTACGGGGGGCGCTATACGAGCAGTACTTC
TRBV27	NA	NA	TRBJ2-2	CASSLLLGNTGELFF	TGTGCCAGCAGTCTGTTACTGGGAAACACCGGGGAGCTGTTTTTT